This TCR beta chain stems from a study of T-cell memory formation after mild COVID-19. TCRdb ran MiXCR on the 5' RACE reads and lists one entry per CDR3 protein. The data contain some 97,000 distinct CDR3 sequences, around 10% of them singletons. The CDR3 spans 16 residues. V was clipped by 5 bases and J by 0 bases; unmatched bases: 7. Per the germline V gene, CDR1 is MNHEY and CDR2 is SMNVEV (reference sequence). This clonotype was detected only a few times. The chain uses TRBV27 and TRBJ2-3, with 8 bases fitting TRBD2. The sample taken for sequencing was PBMCs or a T cell subset sorted from them (not recorded which). The TCR comes from a man aged 18-30 years who had mild COVID-19 (a few samples of this study predate the infection). Cell type and time point are not known. This CDR3 reads CASSEERGRSTDTQYF. CDR3 nucleotides: TGTGCCAGCAGTGAGGAGCGGGGGCGAAGCACAGATACGCAGTATTTT.